Below, 16 T cell receptor beta chains from the same sample are listed, as sequenced in a study of T cells after yellow fever vaccination. TCRdb re-analysed the 5' RACE reads in MiXCR, keeping a single row per CDR3 protein. The profile covers roughly 500,000 distinct CDR3 sequences, with approximately 21% appearing a single time and around 15% taken by the ten largest. The starting material was PBMCs, obtained 15 days after the yellow fever booster vaccination. Receptors originate from a man aged 25-40 years who received the YFV17D yellow fever vaccine.

The chain uses TRBV2 and TRBJ2-2; 7 nucleotides align to TRBD2. The CDR3 extends over 16 amino acids. V dropped 8 bases and J dropped 5; count of bases not matched to a gene: 14. Germline CDR1 reads SNHLY; CDR2 reads FYNNEI. CDR3 DNA: TGTGCCAGCTCGCCAATGGGCCTAGCGGAAACCGGGGAGCTGTTTTTT. Its protein is CASSPMGLAETGELFF.

This clonotype was seen a few times. V is TRBV20-1 and J is TRBJ2-7, with 9 bases aligning to TRBD2. The trim removed 5 bases at V and 4 bases at J, leaving 9 bases unmatched. The CDR3 contains 14 residues. CDR1 is DFQATT, CDR2 SNEGSKA, per germline (reference sequence). In nucleotides, the CDR3 is TGCAGTGCTCCAACACGCGGGAGGGCTTACGAGCAGTACTTC. It codes for CSAPTRGRAYEQYF.

This chain uses TRBV7-2 with TRBJ2-7; 7 bases are shared with TRBD2. With 0 bases clipped from V and 0 bases from J, the junction kept 8 bases outside the gene matches. CDR1 is SGHTA and CDR2 is FQGNSA in the germline V gene. The CDR3 is made up of 17 amino acids. The CDR3: CASSLAPSGKSSYEQYF. CDR3 nucleotides: TGTGCCAGCAGCTTAGCTCCTAGCGGCAAGAGCTCCTACGAGCAGTACTTC. Full variable domain (outside the CDR3, taken from reference TRBV7-2 and TRBJ2-7): GAGVSQSPSNKVTEKGKDVELRCDPISGHTALYWYRQSLGQGLEFLIYFQGNSAPDKSGLPSDRFSAERTGGSVSTLTIQRTQQEDSAVYLCASSLAPSGKSSYEQYFGPGTRLTVT.

The chain recombines TRBV15 with TRBJ2-5, with 13 bases fitting TRBD2. The CDR3 extends over 17 amino acids. J gave up 3 bases and V 0 bases, and 4 bases lay outside the gene matches. Germline V gene lookup returns CDR1 LNHNV and CDR2 YYDKDF (reference sequence). The CDR3, as DNA: TGTGCCACCAGCAGAGAAGGACTAGCGGGAGTTAAAGAGACCCAGTACTTC. Protein product: CATSREGLAGVKETQYF.

J is TRBJ2-3 and V is TRBV5-4; possible D gene TRBD2, 5 bases. V was trimmed by 7 bases and J by 5 bases, leaving 17 bases between them. Germline loops: CDR1 SGHNT, CDR2 YYREEE (reference sequence). There are 14 residues in the CDR3. The CDR3 DNA reads as TGTGCCAGCGGCTCATCAGGAGGTAAAGATACGCAGTATTTT. The encoded protein is CASGSSGGKDTQYF. The full variable domain, its missing parts supplied by reference TRBV5-4 and TRBJ2-3, is ETGVTQSPTHLIKTRGQQVTLRCSSQSGHNTVSWYQQALGQGPQFIFQYYREEENGRGNFPPRFSGLQFPNYSSELNVNALELDDSALYLCASGSSGGKDTQYFGPGTRLTVL.

There are a few counts of this clonotype. This chain connects TRBV4-3 to TRBJ2-1; tentative D call: TRBD1 (5 bases). The CDR3 loop spans 15 amino acids. Deletions cut 0 bases from V and 7 bases from J, with 13 bases between. The germline gives CDR1 LGHNA, CDR2 YSLEER. As DNA, the CDR3 is TGCGCCAGCAGCCAAGAAATAGGGGTGATAAATGAGCAGTTCTTC. Translation gives CASSQEIGVINEQFF.

The sample holds a few counts of this clonotype. The V gene is TRBV4-1, the J gene TRBJ1-4; D perhaps matches TRBD1 (5 bases). The CDR3 extends over 15 amino acids. Germline-derived CDR1 and CDR2 are MGHRA and YSYEKL. V lost 0 bases to trimming and J lost 8 bases, with 13 bases between them. This CDR3 reads CASSQDQGDFEKLFF. The CDR3 DNA is TGCGCCAGCAGCCAAGATCAAGGGGATTTCGAAAAACTGTTTTTT.

This chain uses TRBV5-1 with TRBJ2-3; D remains unclear. The V end lost 0 bases, the J end lost 2 bases, and 13 bases lay between the germline ends. The germline V gene has CDR1 SGHRS and CDR2 YFSETQ. The CDR3 length is 16 residues. The CDR3, as DNA: TGCGCCAGCAGCTTGGGCTCGAGAGCCACCACAGATACGCAGTATTTT. Its translation: CASSLGSRATTDTQYF.

The CDR3 nucleotides read TGTGCCAGCAGCTTCCTACGACTGGGACCTTTAGATGAGCAGTTCTTC. Translated, it gives CASSFLRLGPLDEQFF. The chain couples TRBV11-2 to TRBJ2-1; D may be TRBD1 or TRBD2 (5 bases each). V shed 3 bases and J shed 8 bases, with 20 bases lying between them. CDR1 and CDR2 (germline): SGHAT, FQNNGV. CDR3 length: 16 residues.

This clonotype was seen a handful of times. The rearrangement joins TRBV6-5 to TRBJ2-7; D is perhaps TRBD1 or TRBD2 (6 bases each). Trimming stripped 6 bases from V and 7 bases from J, with 13 bases between. From germline, CDR1 is MNHEY and CDR2 SVGAGI. This CDR3 has 12 residues. In nucleotides, the CDR3 is TGTGCCAGCAGACCCGGAGGGGGGGAGCAGTACTTC. It specifies CASRPGGGEQYF.

V gene TRBV20-1 combines with J gene TRBJ1-2; 9 bases agree with TRBD1. The CDR3 totals 15 residues. The V and J ends lost 2 bases and 2 bases, in that order; junction bases with no gene match: 6. CDR1 and CDR2 (germline): DFQATT, SNEGSKA (reference sequence). The CDR3 sequence: CSARHGTGRNYGYTF. CDR3 DNA sequence: TGCAGTGCTAGACATGGGACAGGGCGGAACTATGGCTACACCTTC.

The rearrangement joins TRBV7-2 to TRBJ2-7, with TRBD2 matching 10 bases. Germline V CDR1 and CDR2: SGHTA, FQGNSA. CDR3 length: 16 residues. The J segment lost 4 bases and the V segment lost 5 bases, leaving 11 bases of the junction unmatched. The chain's CDR3 is CASSPSSSGREYEQYF. In nucleotides, the CDR3 is TGTGCCAGCAGCCCCTCATCTAGCGGGAGAGAGTACGAGCAGTACTTC. The full variable domain, rest sourced from reference TRBV7-2 and TRBJ2-7, is GAGVSQSPSNKVTEKGKDVELRCDPISGHTALYWYRQSLGQGLEFLIYFQGNSAPDKSGLPSDRFSAERTGGSVSTLTIQRTQQEDSAVYLCASSPSSSGREYEQYFGPGTRLTVT.

This chain joins TRBV5-1 and TRBJ1-5, with 7 bases that match TRBD1. Trimming removed 4 bases from V and 5 bases from J; junction bases left unmatched: 3. This CDR3 spans 13 amino acids. Germline values: CDR1 SGHRS, CDR2 YFSETQ. The CDR3 sequence is CASSPGQDQPQHF. Written as DNA, the CDR3 is TGCGCCAGCAGCCCTGGACAGGATCAGCCCCAGCATTTT.

J is TRBJ2-5 and V is TRBV29-1; no clear D. Trimming took 3 bases from V and 5 from J, leaving 10 bases between them. This CDR3 has 12 residues. The V gene's germline CDR1 is SQVTM and CDR2 ANQGSEA. CDR3: CSVDFSQETQYF. The DNA of the CDR3 is TGCAGCGTTGACTTTTCTCAGGAGACCCAGTACTTC.

CDR3 DNA sequence: TGTGCCATGGGAGACGCGTATGGCTACACCTTC. It translates to CAMGDAYGYTF. The chain combines TRBV10-3 with TRBJ1-2; D is ambiguous. The germline V gene has CDR1 ENHRY and CDR2 SYGVKD. CDR3 size: 11 residues. V lost 9 bases and J lost 5, with 10 bases in between.

This clonotype was seen only a few times. The J gene is TRBJ1-1, the V gene TRBV5-1; 7 nucleotides match TRBD1. Germline V lookup: CDR1 SGHRS, CDR2 YFSETQ. The CDR3 consists of 14 residues. V was pared by 4 bases and J by 8 bases, with 11 bases of the junction left unmatched. The CDR3, as DNA: TGCGCCAGCAGCGTCGAACAGGGGACGGGCGAAGCTTTCTTT. Residues: CASSVEQGTGEAFF.